Listed below are T cell receptor beta chains from one sample, sequenced in a study of blood T cell repertoires in COVID-19. This table comes from immunoSEQ multiplex PCR, and its TCRdb copy is limited to in-frame clones, with some not included. The sample lists 190,000 or so clones; roughly nine tenths were seen once. Specimen: peripheral blood. The receptors were sampled from a woman in her 30s with active or convalescent COVID-19. Each CDR3 is given with its conserved first and last residue. D genes are given only for firm matches. Part of the rows lack a size; the others show once, few, many or a class for expanded clones.

j_call v_call d_call clone_size cdr3_length cdr3_nt cdr3_aa
TRBJ2-5 TRBV7-6 NA NA 15 TGTGCCAGCAGCTTAGCGGCGGGACTCCAAGAGACCCAGTACTTC CASSLAAGLQETQYF
TRBJ1-4 TRBV28 TRBD1 few 14 TGTGCCAGCAGTTTAAGGACAGGGGGTGAAAAACTGTTTTTT CASSLRTGGEKLFF
TRBJ2-5 TRBV19 NA NA 15 TGTGCCAGTAGTACCCCGGGACACCTCCAGGAGACCCAGTACTTC CASSTPGHLQETQYF
TRBJ1-1 TRBV27 TRBD1 once 16 TGTGCCAGCAGAACTTACCCGACAGGGTCAAGGACTGAAGCTTTCTTT CASRTYPTGSRTEAFF
TRBJ2-7 TRBV12-3/TRBV12-4 NA NA 12 TGTGCCAGCACAACTTTCGCGTTTGAGCAGTACTTC CASTTFAFEQYF
TRBJ1-4 TRBV27 NA NA 16 TGTGCCAGCAGTTTAAATGATGGGAGAACTAATGAAAAACTGTTTTTT CASSLNDGRTNEKLFF
TRBJ2-7 TRBV5-1 NA NA 14 TGCGCCAGCAGCTTCGGGTCGATCTCCTACGAGCAGTACTTC CASSFGSISYEQYF
TRBJ2-1 TRBV19 NA NA 15 TGTGCCAGTAGTGTGTCAGGGATTTCCTACAATGAGCAGTTCTTC CASSVSGISYNEQFF
TRBJ2-7 TRBV4-1 TRBD2 NA 15 TGCGCCAGCAGCCAAAGGGCGGGAGTAGGCTACGAGCAGTACTTC CASSQRAGVGYEQYF
TRBJ1-1 TRBV18 NA NA 16 TGTGCCAGCTCACTGGCATCCGGGACAAAGAACACTGAAGCTTTCTTT CASSLASGTKNTEAFF
TRBJ1-2 TRBV19 NA NA 15 TGTGCCAGTACCTTCTATGTAGGGGAGGACTATGGCTACACCTTC CASTFYVGEDYGYTF
TRBJ2-3 TRBV30 NA NA 12 TGTGCCTGGAGCGGGAATGGATTGGGGCAGTATTTT CAWSGNGLGQYF
TRBJ1-1 TRBV19 TRBD1 NA 17 TGTGCCAGTAGTCTCCGGATTACGGACAGGGAGAACACTGAAGCTTTCTTT CASSLRITDRENTEAFF
TRBJ2-3 TRBV5-5 NA NA 16 TGTGCCAGCAGCTCACCCCAGGGGTCGGGCACAGATACGCAGTATTTT CASSSPQGSGTDTQYF
TRBJ2-1 TRBV12-3/TRBV12-4 TRBD2 NA 12 TGTGCCACTAGCGGCCTAAACAATGAGCAGTTCTTC CATSGLNNEQFF
TRBJ1-2 TRBV18 NA once 13 TGTGCCAGCTCACCACCGGGGGGCTATGGCTACACCTTC CASSPPGGYGYTF
TRBJ1-2 TRBV3-1/TRBV3-2 NA NA 14 TGTGCCAGCAGCCCGCCGGGGACTAACTATGGCTACACCTTC CASSPPGTNYGYTF
TRBJ1-1 TRBV2 NA NA 16 TGTGCCAGCAGTGAAGAGAATACAGTTTTGAACACTGAAGCTTTCTTT CASSEENTVLNTEAFF
TRBJ1-1 TRBV19 NA NA 11 TGTGCCAGTATGGGGGGCACTGAAGCTTTCTTT CASMGGTEAFF
TRBJ1-1 TRBV19 TRBD1 NA 14 TGTGCCAGTAGTATGGGACAGACTAACACTGAAGCTTTCTTT CASSMGQTNTEAFF
TRBJ2-6 TRBV18 NA NA 19 TGTGCCAGCTCACCAGGGAAGGCGATAACCGGGGCTGGGGCCAACGTCCTGACTTTC CASSPGKAITGAGANVLTF
TRBJ1-3 TRBV7-9 NA once 13 TGTGCCAGCAGCTTGACAGTTGGAAACACCATATATTTT CASSLTVGNTIYF
TRBJ1-1 TRBV5-4 NA NA 17 TGTGCCAGCAGCTTCCCCCGGCAGGGTCGGTCGAACACTGAAGCTTTCTTT CASSFPRQGRSNTEAFF
TRBJ1-1 TRBV27 NA NA 14 TGTGCCAGCAGTCGGAATGCGGGTTACACTGAAGCTTTCTTT CASSRNAGYTEAFF
TRBJ1-3 TRBV16 NA NA 18 TGTGCCAGCAGCCAAACACCCACAGGAGCCTACTCTGGAAACACCATATATTTT CASSQTPTGAYSGNTIYF
TRBJ2-1 TRBV10-1 TRBD2 NA 15 TGCGCCAGCAGTGAGGGGGGGGTTGGGTCCAATGAGCAGTTCTTC CASSEGGVGSNEQFF
TRBJ1-1 TRBV11-3 TRBD1 NA 13 TGTGCCAGCAGCTTTCAGGGGGACACTGAAGCTTTCTTT CASSFQGDTEAFF
TRBJ1-3 TRBV7-6 NA NA 15 TGTGCCAGCAGCTTAGCACAGGGCTCTGGAAACACCATATATTTT CASSLAQGSGNTIYF
TRBJ1-1 TRBV20-1 NA once 13 TGCAGTGCTAGTACAGGGTACGACACTGAAGCTTTCTTT CSASTGYDTEAFF
TRBJ2-2 TRBV30 NA NA 14 TGTGCCTGGAGTGTCGGGATTGGGATGGGGGAGCTGTTTTTT CAWSVGIGMGELFF
TRBJ1-2 TRBV9 NA NA 16 TGTGCCAGCAGCGTAGCTGGGGGGGGTGGTAACTATGGCTACACCTTC CASSVAGGGGNYGYTF
TRBJ1-1 TRBV14 NA NA 13 TGTGCCAGCAGCCAAGATAGTAGGGGTAGAGCTTTCTTT CASSQDSRGRAFF
TRBJ2-1 TRBV7-9 TRBD1 NA 12 TGTGCCAGCAGCTTAGGCGGGACAGGGGTGTTCTTC CASSLGGTGVFF
TRBJ1-5 TRBV9 TRBD1 NA 15 TGTGCCAGCAGCGTAGGGACAGGGTGGGATCAGCCCCAGCATTTT CASSVGTGWDQPQHF
TRBJ1-6 TRBV30 NA NA 14 TGTGCCTGGAGTGTTGCCAGGGTTGGATCACCCCTCCACTTT CAWSVARVGSPLHF
TRBJ2-5 TRBV9 NA NA 13 TGTGCCAGCAGCGTAGCTGGAGGGGAGACCCAGTACTTC CASSVAGGETQYF
TRBJ2-1 TRBV30 TRBD1 NA 13 TGTGCCTGGGGACAGGGGCGCCTATTTGGGCAGTTCTTC CAWGQGRLFGQFF
TRBJ2-1 TRBV6-6 NA NA 12 TGTGCCAGCAGGACCCGAGGTAATGAGCAGTTCTTC CASRTRGNEQFF
TRBJ1-1 TRBV10-2 NA NA 13 TGCGCCAGCGGGATCGGGACAATTGCTGAAGCTTTCTTT CASGIGTIAEAFF
TRBJ2-5 TRBV30 TRBD1 NA 14 TGTGCCTGGAGTGCGGGGACAGGCCTAGAGACCCAGTACTTC CAWSAGTGLETQYF
TRBJ1-6 TRBV19 NA NA 13 TGTGCCAGTTCAGCTCCCGGAGATTCACCCCTCCACTTT CASSAPGDSPLHF
TRBJ2-3 TRBV5-8 NA NA 15 TGTGCCAGCAGCTTGGTGCAGGGGAGCACAGATACGCAGTATTTT CASSLVQGSTDTQYF
TRBJ1-1 TRBV7-9 NA NA 14 TGTGCCAGCAGCTTCGAACAGGGACGAATTGGGGCTTTCTTT CASSFEQGRIGAFF
TRBJ1-2 TRBV10-2 NA NA 12 TGCGCCAGCAGGGATTACAGGGTCCGTGTCACCTTC CASRDYRVRVTF
TRBJ1-2 TRBV5-4 NA NA 14 TGTGCCAGCAGCTTATACGGGGCGGGGTATGGCTACACCTTC CASSLYGAGYGYTF
TRBJ2-7 TRBV19 TRBD1 NA 15 TGTGCCAGTAGTATCTCCGGGACAGGGTCGAGGGAGCAGTACTTC CASSISGTGSREQYF